The rows below give T cell receptor beta chains drawn from one sample of a study of blood T cell repertoires in COVID-19. TCRdb's copy holds only in-frame clones and misses some; the assay was immunoSEQ multiplex PCR. The profile shows a few hundred thousand clones, over 75% of them singletons. The sequencing input was PBMCs or T cells enriched from blood (not recorded which). These receptor sequences come from a middle-aged man in a cohort exposed to, infected with or recovered from COVID-19 (not recorded which). CDR3s include the opening cysteine and the closing phenylalanine or tryptophan. A D gene is named only where the DNA matches it firmly. Part of the rows lack a size; the others show once, few, many or a class for expanded clones.

d_call,j_call,v_call,clone_size,cdr3_nt,cdr3_aa
.,TRBJ2-5,TRBV11-2,.,TGTGCCAGCAGCCCTCGGGACTCGGGTTTGGCGGCCCAGTACTTC,CASSPRDSGLAAQYF
TRBD2,TRBJ2-2,TRBV19,.,TGTGCCAGTAGTATACCTAGCGGGAGTACCGGGGAGCTGTTTTTT,CASSIPSGSTGELFF
.,TRBJ2-4,TRBV5-4,.,TGTGCCAGCAGCTCGGGGGGCGATGCCAAAAACATTCAGTACTTC,CASSSGGDAKNIQYF
.,TRBJ1-1,TRBV29-1,.,TGCAGCGTTGAAATGGGGGGGAGGAACACTGAAGCTTTCTTT,CSVEMGGRNTEAFF
.,TRBJ2-1,TRBV9,once,TGTGCCAGCAGCCCCGAAGACAGGCTTAATGAGCAGTTCTTC,CASSPEDRLNEQFF
TRBD2,TRBJ2-7,TRBV7-9,.,TGTGCCAGCAGCTCCTACGGGACGCGGCGGGGGTTGGAGCAGTACTTC,CASSSYGTRRGLEQYF
TRBD2,TRBJ2-7,TRBV28,.,TGTGCCAGCACCTGGGGGGGGTCAACCTACGAGCAGTACTTC,CASTWGGSTYEQYF
TRBD1,TRBJ1-6,TRBV23-1,.,TGCGCCAGCAGTCAACTCAGGGTCCGGGACAGGGTTCGGCCCCTCCACTTT,CASSQLRVRDRVRPLHF
.,TRBJ1-5,TRBV10-3,.,TGTGCCATCAGTGCGCAGGAAAATCAGCCCCAGCATTTT,CAISAQENQPQHF
.,TRBJ1-4,TRBV30,.,TGTGCCTGGAGTGTACGAGTAACTAATGAAAAACTGTTTTTT,CAWSVRVTNEKLFF
.,TRBJ1-2,TRBV5-1,.,TGCGCCAGCAGCGGGGCCGCTAACTATGGCTACACCTTC,CASSGAANYGYTF
TRBD2,TRBJ2-1,TRBV11-2,.,TGTGCCAGCAGCAATGGACTAGCGGGAAGGGATGAGCAGTTCTTC,CASSNGLAGRDEQFF
.,TRBJ2-6,TRBV25-1,.,TGTGCCAGCAGTGAAACGGGTGGGGCCAACGTCCTGACTTTC,CASSETGGANVLTF
TRBD1,TRBJ1-4,TRBV5-5,.,TGTGCCAGCAGCTTTCCCCGGACAGGCACTAATGAAAAACTGTTTTTT,CASSFPRTGTNEKLFF
.,TRBJ2-1,TRBV6-5,.,TGTGCCAGCAGCCCCTTTGACAATGAGCAGTTCTTC,CASSPFDNEQFF
TRBD1,TRBJ1-2,TRBV6-5,.,TGTGCCAGCAGGGGACAGGGCCGCGGCTACACCTTC,CASRGQGRGYTF
.,TRBJ1-4,TRBV18,.,TGTGCCAGCTCACCTGCGGGGGATGAAAAACTGTTTTTT,CASSPAGDEKLFF
.,TRBJ1-6,TRBV11-2,.,TGTGCCAGCAGCCCCTCAGGGACTAGGAATTCACCCCTCCACTTT,CASSPSGTRNSPLHF
TRBD1,TRBJ1-1,TRBV6-5,.,TGTGCCAGCAGCAGGACAGGGATGAACACTGAAGCTTTCTTT,CASSRTGMNTEAFF
TRBD1,TRBJ2-7,TRBV5-4,once,TGTGCCAGCAGCGCGGACAGGGCTTTTGGGGACGAGCAGTACTTC,CASSADRAFGDEQYF
.,TRBJ2-2,TRBV19,once,TGTGCCAGTGCGATTCGGGTCACCGGGGAGCTGTTTTTT,CASAIRVTGELFF
.,TRBJ1-1,TRBV2,.,TGTGCCAGCAGTGAAAATGCAGGGTCGGGCACTGAAGCTTTCTTT,CASSENAGSGTEAFF
TRBD1,TRBJ1-4,TRBV3-1/TRBV3-2,.,TGTGCCAGCAGCCAAGTGGGCCAGGGGGCGATTGAAAAACTGTTTTTT,CASSQVGQGAIEKLFF